Shown below are 5 T cell receptor beta chains from a single sample sequenced in a study of molecular identifiers for immune sequencing clone quantification. TCRdb redid the calling of the PCR reads with MiXCR, one entry per CDR3 protein. The data show about 68,000 distinct CDR3 sequences, less than 20% seen once. Sequencing was done on a sample of naive CD8+ T cells from blood, with Jurkat cell RNA spiked in. Described subset: FACS-sorted CD8+CD4-CCR7+CD45RA+ naive T cells. Receptors were obtained from a human donor in good health. Some libraries in this study had Jurkat cell RNA spiked in.

In this sample, this clonotype turned up many times. The V gene is TRBV4-3, the J gene TRBJ2-1; the D is unclear. The CDR3 spans 17 residues. Germline CDR1 is LGHNA and CDR2 is YSLEER. V was trimmed by 0 bases and J by 6 bases, leaving 18 bases between them. CDR3 region: CASSQERLGEWPNEQFF. CDR3 DNA: TGCGCCAGCAGCCAAGAAAGGCTAGGAGAGTGGCCCAATGAGCAGTTCTTC.

This clonotype has ten or more counts. This chain connects TRBV4-1 to TRBJ1-6; D remains unclear. Germline V gene data show CDR1 as MGHRA and CDR2 as YSYEKL. The CDR3 has 15 amino acids. Trimming took 1 base from V and 10 from J, leaving 14 bases between them. The DNA of the CDR3 is TGCGCCAGCAGCCAAGGGGCCCAAGCAGGCTCACCCCTCCACTTT. Protein sequence: CASSQGAQAGSPLHF.

This clonotype was observed many times. The chain couples TRBV19 to TRBJ2-6; D is undetermined. CDR1 is LNHDA and CDR2 is SQIVND in the germline V gene (reference sequence). V lost 5 bases and J 3 bases, leaving 2 bases between the germline ends. This CDR3 is built from 12 residues. CDR3 sequence (DNA): TGTGCCAGTAGTTTTGGGGCCAACGTCCTGACTTTC. This sequence encodes CASSFGANVLTF.

This clonotype has ten or more counts. This chain joins TRBV29-1 and TRBJ2-7; 10 bases align to TRBD1. V trimming: 6 bases; J trimming: 4 bases; junction bases outside the gene matches: 9. This CDR3 contains 14 residues. Germline V gives CDR1 SQVTM, CDR2 ANQGSEA. CDR3 in amino acids: CSVDPGQGSYEQYF. CDR3 nucleotide sequence: TGCAGCGTCGATCCGGGACAGGGGAGTTACGAGCAGTACTTC.

This clonotype was counted at least ten times. The V call is TRBV14, the J call TRBJ2-3; tentatively, D is TRBD1 or TRBD2 (5 bases each). This CDR3 has 14 amino acids. V was trimmed by 4 bases and J by 6 bases, leaving 14 bases between them. In germline, CDR1 is SGHDN, CDR2 FVKESK. The CDR3 sequence is CASSRDRRWDTQYF. The CDR3 DNA reads TGTGCCAGCAGCCGGGACCGGAGATGGGATACGCAGTATTTT. Together with reference TRBV14 and TRBJ2-3, the CDR3 gives the full variable domain: EAGVTQFPSHSVIEKGQTVTLRCDPISGHDNLYWYRRVMGKEIKFLLHFVKESKQDESGMPNNRFLAERTGGTYSTLKVQPAELEDSGVYFCASSRDRRWDTQYFGPGTRLTVL.